The clone carrying this T cell receptor beta chain was picked up a small number of times. Antigen: not known. The sample comes from a study of T-cell reconstitution after alpha-beta-depleted transplantation in children. Trimming took 5 bases from V and 0 from J, leaving 7 bases between them. The CDR3 covers 13 residues. The V gene's germline CDR1 is KGHSH and CDR2 LQKENI. Study outcomes and limitations: The origin of high day-60 TCRbeta diversity in some patients lay in surviving recipient T cells and thymic progenitors. There were reportedly several hundred expanded graft clones from which alpha-beta T cells came about two months after transplant. By one year post-transplant, T-cell counts and diversity largely arose from T cells that were newly produced.

The authors prepared the TCRbeta library with unique molecular identifiers. MiXCR, run by TCRdb on the PCR reads, gives a single entry per CDR3 protein. The table shows 70,000 to 95,000 distinct CDR3 sequences, with about a sixth occurring only once. Sequenced here: PBMCs, mostly from graft donor cells, sampled 180 days after TCRalphabeta/CD19-depleted stem cell transplant. The rearrangement uses TRBV18 and TRBJ1-1; D gene uncertain. The source is a male patient aged 2-10 years who had a stem cell transplant for acute lymphoblastic leukemia, so the T cells may come from the graft donor. The CDR3 spells CASSRGVNTEAFF. CDR3 coding DNA: TGTGCCAGCTCAAGAGGTGTGAACACTGAAGCTTTCTTT.